The 10 T cell receptor beta chains below were found in one sample sequenced in a study of T cell changes during pregnancy in multiple sclerosis. Generated by immunoSEQ multiplex PCR, the TCRdb table keeps only in-frame clones and is missing some. Of more than 35,000 clones listed, 70% to 90% were seen once; the top ten hold about 5.5%. The sequencing used CD8+ T cells from peripheral blood mononuclear cells, collected after pregnancy. These receptors were collected from a female donor in good health, enrolled as a control in a pregnancy study.

The J gene is TRBJ2-3, the V gene TRBV18, with D possibly matching TRBD1 (6 bases). V was clipped by 3 bases and J by 2 bases, with 9 bases between them. CDR1 and CDR2 (germline): KGHSH, LQKENI. This CDR3 is 14 amino acids long. The CDR3 loop reads CASSPGQYTDTQYF. The CDR3 bases are TGTGCCAGCTCACCTGGACAGTACACAGATACGCAGTATTTT.

The V gene is TRBV9, the J gene TRBJ1-2; weak D call: TRBD1 (5 bases). The CDR3 runs to 14 residues. Trimming left V 0 bases short and J 4 bases short, with 10 bases between. The germline CDR1 and CDR2 sequences are SGDLS and YYNGEE. Here the CDR3 reads CASSVADSFYGYTF. Here the CDR3 DNA reads TGTGCCAGCAGCGTAGCTGACAGCTTCTATGGCTACACCTTC.

The chain's CDR3 is CASSDGQTHRQYF. CDR3 DNA sequence: TGTGCCAGCAGTGATGGACAGACTCATCGCCAGTACTTC. The genes are TRBV27 and TRBJ2-7; D might be TRBD1 (6 bases). V was shortened by 5 bases and J by 10 bases, with 18 bases between the two germline ends. Germline CDR1 reads MNHEY; CDR2 reads SMNVEV (reference sequence). The CDR3 sequence is 13 residues long.

The chain couples TRBV25-1 to TRBJ2-1; 7 nucleotides match TRBD2. This CDR3 comprises 18 residues. V lost 0 bases and J lost 7; bases outside the gene matches: 15. The V gene's germline CDR1 is MGHDK and CDR2 SYGVNS. Here the CDR3 DNA reads TGTGCCAGCAGTGAATATACCCTAGCGGTAGGTGTACGGAATGAGCAGTTCTTC. This codes for CASSEYTLAVGVRNEQFF.

The V gene is TRBV28, the J gene TRBJ1-1, with 7 bases fitting TRBD1. The CDR3 runs to 15 residues. Germline CDR1 MDHEN, CDR2 SYDVKM. Trimming took 6 bases from V and 1 from J; bases not matched to a gene: 8. The CDR3 region is CASRSQGSGNTEAFF. In nucleotides, the CDR3 is TGTGCCAGCAGATCACAGGGGTCGGGGAACACTGAAGCTTTCTTT.

The chain employs TRBV6-5 and TRBJ1-1; tentatively, D is TRBD1 (6 bases). There are 15 residues in the CDR3. CDR1 and CDR2 (germline): MNHEY, SVGAGI. V lost 5 bases to trimming and J lost 1 base, with 14 bases between them. The CDR3 DNA reads TGTGCCAGCAGTCACGTACAGGGTCCGAACACTGAAGCTTTCTTT. Encoded protein: CASSHVQGPNTEAFF.

V gene TRBV13 combines with J gene TRBJ1-2, with 8 bases fitting TRBD1. The V gene's germline CDR1 is PRHDT and CDR2 FYEKMQ (reference sequence). The CDR3 covers 15 residues. Trimming took 0 bases from V and 2 from J; bases not matched to a gene: 2. CDR3 protein: CASSLGTGVNYGYTF. The DNA of the CDR3 is TGTGCCAGCAGCTTAGGGACAGGGGTGAACTATGGCTACACCTTC.

Notes on this clone: The germline gene is not matched at one end of the junction; a read error may be the cause. This chain links TRBV7-7 with TRBJ2-3; 10 bases match TRBD1. The CDR3 consists of 15 residues. Germline lookup yields CDR1 SSHAT and CDR2 FNYEAQ (reference sequence). The CDR3 sequence: CASSPGTGDSDTQYF. In nucleotides, the CDR3 is TGTGCTAGCAGCCCCGGGACAGGGGATTCGGATACGCAGTATTTT.

The V gene is TRBV7-9, the J gene TRBJ2-5; TRBD1 agrees at 8 bases. Gene TRBJ2-7 matches the end of the DNA better, so the J call may be wrong. Per the germline V gene, CDR1 is SEHNR and CDR2 is FQNEAQ (reference sequence). This CDR3 comprises 14 residues. CDR3 coding DNA: TGTGCCAGCAGCCGCACTCAGCAGGGGGCCGAGCAGTACTTC. Its translation: CASSRTQQGAEQYF.

The rearrangement links TRBV13 to TRBJ2-1, with 13 bases lining up with TRBD2. The CDR3 length is 15 residues. Trimming removed 3 bases from V and 6 bases from J; junction bases left unmatched: 2. Germline CDR1 and CDR2: PRHDT and FYEKMQ (reference sequence). CDR3 loop: CASSFGTSGVNEQFF. CDR3 in DNA: TGTGCCAGCAGCTTCGGGACTAGCGGGGTCAATGAGCAGTTCTTC.